These T cell receptor beta chains were read from a single sample in a study of T cell responses to AZD1222 COVID-19 vaccine. This table comes from immunoSEQ multiplex PCR, and its TCRdb copy is limited to in-frame clones, with some not included. This sample has about 120,000 clones, with 70% to 90% found just once. The source material was peripheral blood, sampled on day 0 of AZD1222 vaccination. Receptors were obtained from an adult in good health. CDR3s include the opening cysteine and the closing phenylalanine or tryptophan. Each record gives: J gene, V gene, clone size, D gene, CDR3 DNA, CDR3 protein. A D gene is named only where the DNA matches it firmly. Only some rows state a clone size, as once, few, many or a class for expanded clones.

TRBJ2-1 TRBV28 - - TGTGCCAGCAGTCTAGCCTCCCGTGATGAGCAGTTCTTC CASSLASRDEQFF
TRBJ1-4 TRBV7-9 - - TGTGCCAGCAGCTATGGGAGGGTAACTAATGAAAAACTGTTTTTT CASSYGRVTNEKLFF
TRBJ1-1 TRBV10-2 - - TGCGCCAGCTTGCAGGGGACTGAAGCTTTCTTT CASLQGTEAFF
TRBJ1-1 TRBV27 once - TGTGCCAGCAGTTTCGGGGGTATCACTGAAGCTTTCTTT CASSFGGITEAFF
TRBJ1-2 TRBV2 - - TGTGCCAGCAGGAAGGGACGGTTTAACTATGGCTACACCTTC CASRKGRFNYGYTF
TRBJ2-3 TRBV9 - - TGTGCCAGCAGCGTACTAGGCGACGGGTCCCCCGCAGATACGCAGTATTTT CASSVLGDGSPADTQYF
TRBJ2-7 TRBV27 - - TGTGCCAGCAGTTTGGGACGAACCGACTACGAGCAGTACTTC CASSLGRTDYEQYF
TRBJ1-2 TRBV5-5 - - TGTGCCAGCAGCCCCCAGTGGTTAGGAGGAAATGGCTACACCTTC CASSPQWLGGNGYTF
TRBJ2-7 TRBV28 - TRBD1 TGTGCCAGCAGCAAAAAGGACAGGCAGTACGAGCAGTACTTC CASSKKDRQYEQYF
TRBJ1-3 TRBV11-2 - TRBD1 TGTGCCAGCAGCTCCCAGCGACAGGGGTATGAAAACACCATATATTTT CASSSQRQGYENTIYF
TRBJ2-1 TRBV7-3 once - TGTGCCAGCAGCTTAAGAACAGGGTCAAGAAATGAGCAGTTCTTC CASSLRTGSRNEQFF
TRBJ2-3 TRBV30 - - TGTGCCTGGAGTGTCCTCGCGTGGGCAGATACGCAGTATTTT CAWSVLAWADTQYF
TRBJ2-5 TRBV6-5 - - TGTGCCAGCAGTAGTTTAGGGTCGCAAGAGACCCAGTACTTC CASSSLGSQETQYF
TRBJ2-7 TRBV2 - - TGTGCCAGCAGTGACTTGGGGACCTATCAAAAGCCCTACGAGCAGTACTTC CASSDLGTYQKPYEQYF
TRBJ1-6 TRBV7-9 - - TGTGCCAGCAGCCCAGCGGGTCGTCCTTCACCCCTCCACTTT CASSPAGRPSPLHF
TRBJ1-6 TRBV18 - TRBD1 TGTGCCAGCTCAGAGGGACAGGGGGGATCACCCCTCCACTTT CASSEGQGGSPLHF
TRBJ2-1 TRBV7-3 - - TGTGCCAGCAGTCGGACGGACAATGAGCAGTTCTTC CASSRTDNEQFF
TRBJ1-4 TRBV12-3/TRBV12-4 - - TGTGCCAGCACCTTTATTCAGGAAAAACTGTTTTTT CASTFIQEKLFF
TRBJ2-7 TRBV7-9 - TRBD2 TGTGCCAGCAGCCCTTCCGGGACTAGGGGCCACGAGCAGTACTTC CASSPSGTRGHEQYF
TRBJ1-3 TRBV19 - - TGTGCCAGTAGTGTCCCCTCAGGGGTCCCTGGAAACACCATATATTTT CASSVPSGVPGNTIYF
TRBJ2-1 TRBV5-1 - TRBD1 TGCGCCAGCAGCCCTACCGGGACAGGGGGAACGAATGAGCAGTTCTTC CASSPTGTGGTNEQFF
TRBJ1-2 TRBV14 - - TGTGCCAGCAGCCAGGGTGGCGTCCGGGACTCATATGGCTACACCTTC CASSQGGVRDSYGYTF
TRBJ1-3 TRBV28 - - TGTGCCAGCAGTACACAGGGACGTGGAAACACCATATATTTT CASSTQGRGNTIYF
TRBJ1-5 TRBV5-1 - - TGCGCCAGCAGCGGAGGGCCCGGCAATCAGCCCCAGCATTTT CASSGGPGNQPQHF
TRBJ1-5 TRBV23-1 - - TGCGCCAGCAGTCAATCAGGGAGACAGCTCAATCAGCCCCAGCATTTT CASSQSGRQLNQPQHF
TRBJ2-1 TRBV4-1 few - TGCGCCAGCAGCCAGAATCCGGGTGAGCAGTTCTTC CASSQNPGEQFF
TRBJ1-2 TRBV6-5 - - TGTGCCAGCAGTTACGAGGGGAAGGGACTTAATGGCTACACCTTC CASSYEGKGLNGYTF
TRBJ1-1 TRBV19 - TRBD1 TGTGCCAGTAGTGCCGGACAGGGGATGACTGAAGCTTTCTTT CASSAGQGMTEAFF
TRBJ1-2 TRBV7-9 - - TGTGCCAGCAGCAAAGGTCCGGGAGTTCGGTATGGCTACACCTTC CASSKGPGVRYGYTF
TRBJ1-5 TRBV19 - TRBD1 TGTGCCAGCCGAGGGACAGGGAGTCAGCCCCAGCATTTT CASRGTGSQPQHF
TRBJ2-1 TRBV5-1 - - TGCGCCAGCAGCCAGCTAGCGACCAACAATGAGCAGTTCTTC CASSQLATNNEQFF
TRBJ2-1 TRBV5-1 - TRBD2 TGCGCCAGCAGCTTGAGACTAGCGGGCATCGATGAGCAGTTCTTC CASSLRLAGIDEQFF
TRBJ1-4 TRBV6-5 - - TGTGCCAGCAGTTACGACAGGAATGATAATGAAAAACTGTTTTTT CASSYDRNDNEKLFF
TRBJ1-2 TRBV28 - - TGTGCCAGCAGTTTACCGGGTTCCTATGGCTACACCTTC CASSLPGSYGYTF
TRBJ2-3 TRBV20-1 - - TGCAGTGCTAGTTGGGACACCAATACGCAGTATTTT CSASWDTNTQYF
TRBJ1-1 TRBV25-1 - - TGTGCCAGCAGTGACCCCAGGGGTCCTGAAGCTTTCTTT CASSDPRGPEAFF
TRBJ1-5 TRBV18 - - TGTGCCAGCTCACCGGGGGCTCAGCCCCAGCATTTT CASSPGAQPQHF
TRBJ1-2 TRBV6-5 - - TGTGCCAGCCGCCGTACAGGGATCTTGTATGGCTACACCTTC CASRRTGILYGYTF
TRBJ1-2 TRBV9 - - TGTGCCAGCAGCGTAGGAATATCCGGGGTACCCTATGGCTACACCTTC CASSVGISGVPYGYTF
TRBJ2-7 TRBV6-1 - - TGTGCCAGCAGTGAAAGGGGGGGCCTTTTCTACGAGCAGTACTTC CASSERGGLFYEQYF
TRBJ1-1 TRBV19 - TRBD1 TGTGCCAGTAGTATACGGGACAGGGAGGTTTTGAACACTGAAGCTTTCTTT CASSIRDREVLNTEAFF
TRBJ2-5 TRBV5-1 - - TGCGCCAGCAGCCCATCGGTGGGGAGGGAGACCCAGTACTTC CASSPSVGRETQYF
TRBJ2-7 TRBV6-5 - - TGTGCCAGCAGCCGACAAATCTACGAGCAGTACTTC CASSRQIYEQYF
TRBJ1-6 TRBV27 - - TGTGCCAGCAGGCGAGAGGGGGGCGAATTCACGAGCTCCTATAATTCACCCCTCCACTTT CASRREGGEFTSSYNSPLHF
TRBJ2-3 TRBV4-2 - TRBD1 TGTGCCAGCAGCCAAGAATGGCACAGGGGGCGCGATTCCATGGATACGCAGTATTTT CASSQEWHRGRDSMDTQYF
TRBJ1-4 TRBV7-9 - TRBD1 TGTGCCAGCAGCTTAGGAGGGGGCTCGACTAATGAAAAACTGTTTTTT CASSLGGGSTNEKLFF
TRBJ1-5 TRBV2 once - TGTGCCAGCAGTGTTGCTGCCCCCAATCAGCCCCAGCATTTT CASSVAAPNQPQHF
TRBJ2-1 TRBV19 once - TGTGCCAGTAGTAACCAGCCTAGCTCCTACAATGAGCAGTTCTTC CASSNQPSSYNEQFF
TRBJ1-5 TRBV19 once - TGTGCCACGACAGGTTATAGCAATCAGCCCCAGCATTTT CATTGYSNQPQHF
TRBJ2-5 TRBV7-3 - TRBD2 TGTGCCAGCAGCTACCGGACTAGCGGGATTGAGACCCAGTACTTC CASSYRTSGIETQYF
TRBJ1-1 TRBV7-3 once TRBD1 TGTGCCAGCAGCCGACAGGGGACGAACACTGAAGCTTTCTTT CASSRQGTNTEAFF
TRBJ1-2 TRBV5-6 - TRBD1 TGTGCCAGCAGCTTGACGGGACAGGGACGTGGCTACACCTTC CASSLTGQGRGYTF
TRBJ1-1 TRBV5-6 - - TGTGCCAGCCGCCTCGGGAGGGGGTTGAACACTGAAGCTTTCTTT CASRLGRGLNTEAFF